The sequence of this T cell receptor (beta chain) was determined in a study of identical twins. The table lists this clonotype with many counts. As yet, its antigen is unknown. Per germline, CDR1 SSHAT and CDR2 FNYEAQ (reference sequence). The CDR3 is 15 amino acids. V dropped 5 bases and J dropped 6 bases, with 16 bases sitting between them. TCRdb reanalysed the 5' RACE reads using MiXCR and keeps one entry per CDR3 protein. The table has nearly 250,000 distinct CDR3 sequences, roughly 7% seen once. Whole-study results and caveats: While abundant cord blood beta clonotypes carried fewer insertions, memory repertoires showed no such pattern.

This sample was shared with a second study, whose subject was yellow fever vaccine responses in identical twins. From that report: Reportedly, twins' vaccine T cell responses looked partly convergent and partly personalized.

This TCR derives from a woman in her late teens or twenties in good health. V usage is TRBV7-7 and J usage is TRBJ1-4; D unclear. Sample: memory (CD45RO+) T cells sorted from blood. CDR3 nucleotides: TGTGCCAGCAGCCCCTCCTCCGGCGGGGATGAAAAACTGTTTTTT. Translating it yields CASSPSSGGDEKLFF. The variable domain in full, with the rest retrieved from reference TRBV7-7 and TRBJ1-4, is GAGVSQSPRYKVTKRGQDVTLRCDPISSHATLYWYQQALGQGPEFLTYFNYEAQPDKSGLPSDRFSAERPEGSISTLTIQRTEQRDSAMYRCASSPSSGGDEKLFFGSGTQLSVL.